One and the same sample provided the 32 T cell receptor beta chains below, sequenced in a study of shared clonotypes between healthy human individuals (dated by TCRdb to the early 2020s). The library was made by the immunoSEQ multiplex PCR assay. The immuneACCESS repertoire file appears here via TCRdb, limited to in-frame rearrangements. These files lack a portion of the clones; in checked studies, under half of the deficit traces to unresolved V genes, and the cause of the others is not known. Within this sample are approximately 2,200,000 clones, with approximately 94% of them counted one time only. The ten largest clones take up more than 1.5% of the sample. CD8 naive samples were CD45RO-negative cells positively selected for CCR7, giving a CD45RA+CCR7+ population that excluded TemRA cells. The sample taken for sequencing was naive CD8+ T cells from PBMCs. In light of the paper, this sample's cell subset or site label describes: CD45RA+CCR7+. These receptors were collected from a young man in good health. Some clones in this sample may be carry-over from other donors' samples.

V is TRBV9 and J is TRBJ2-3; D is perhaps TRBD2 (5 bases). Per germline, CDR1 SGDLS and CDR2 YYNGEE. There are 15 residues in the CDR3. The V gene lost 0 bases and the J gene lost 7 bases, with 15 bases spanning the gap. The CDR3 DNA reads TGTGCCAGCAGCGTAGATAGTGTGGGCGGGTATACGCAGTATTTT. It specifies CASSVDSVGGYTQYF.

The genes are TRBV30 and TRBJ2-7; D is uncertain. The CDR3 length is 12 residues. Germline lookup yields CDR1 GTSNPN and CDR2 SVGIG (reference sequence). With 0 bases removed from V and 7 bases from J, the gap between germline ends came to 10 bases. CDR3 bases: TGTGCCTGGAGTGTACTGGCGAGGGAGCAGTACTTC. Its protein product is CAWSVLAREQYF.

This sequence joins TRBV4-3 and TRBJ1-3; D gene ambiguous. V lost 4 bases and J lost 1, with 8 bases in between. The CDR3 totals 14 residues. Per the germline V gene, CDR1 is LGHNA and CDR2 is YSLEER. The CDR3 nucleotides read TGCGCCAGCAGCCTGACACCTTCTGGAAACACCATATATTTT. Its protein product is CASSLTPSGNTIYF.

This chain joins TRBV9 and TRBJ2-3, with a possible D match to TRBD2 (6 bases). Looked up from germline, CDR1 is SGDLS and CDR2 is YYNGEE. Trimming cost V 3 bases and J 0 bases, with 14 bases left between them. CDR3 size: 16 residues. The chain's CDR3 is CASSDVPGLSTDTQYF. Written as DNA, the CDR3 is TGTGCCAGCAGCGATGTACCGGGACTCAGCACAGATACGCAGTATTTT.

The CDR3 nucleotides are TGCGCCAGCAGCCAAGATAGGAGGACCGTGTTTGGAGATGAGCAGTTCTTC. It encodes CASSQDRRTVFGDEQFF. V is TRBV4-3 and J is TRBJ2-1; tentative D call: TRBD2 (5 bases). The length of the CDR3 is 17 residues. From germline, CDR1 is LGHNA and CDR2 YSLEER. Trimming removed 0 bases at V and 8 bases at J, with 20 bases between.

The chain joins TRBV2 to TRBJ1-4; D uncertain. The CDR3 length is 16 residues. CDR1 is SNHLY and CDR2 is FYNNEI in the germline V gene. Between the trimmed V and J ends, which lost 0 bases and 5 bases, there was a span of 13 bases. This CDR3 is CASSEAELQSNEKLFF. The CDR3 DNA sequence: TGTGCCAGCAGTGAAGCGGAGCTACAGAGCAATGAAAAACTGTTTTTT. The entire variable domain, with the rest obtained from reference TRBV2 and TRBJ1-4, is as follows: EPEVTQTPSHQVTQMGQEVILRCVPISNHLYFYWYRQILGQKVEFLVSFYNNEISEKSEIFDDQFSVERPDGSNFTLKIRSTKLEDSAMYFCASSEAELQSNEKLFFGSGTQLSVL.

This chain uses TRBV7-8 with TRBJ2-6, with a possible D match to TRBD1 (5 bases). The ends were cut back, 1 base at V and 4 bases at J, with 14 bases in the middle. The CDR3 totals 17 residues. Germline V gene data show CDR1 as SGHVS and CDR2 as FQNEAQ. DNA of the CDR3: TGTGCCAGCAGCTTAGTGGTCCCAGGGCCCGGGGCCAACGTCCTGACTTTC. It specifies CASSLVVPGPGANVLTF.

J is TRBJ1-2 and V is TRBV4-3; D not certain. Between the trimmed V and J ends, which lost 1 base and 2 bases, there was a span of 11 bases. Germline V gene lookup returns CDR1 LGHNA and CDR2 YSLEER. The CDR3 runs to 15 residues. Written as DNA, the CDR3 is TGCGCCAGCAGCCAAGGGCCGGGAGTAAACTATGGCTACACCTTC. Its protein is CASSQGPGVNYGYTF.

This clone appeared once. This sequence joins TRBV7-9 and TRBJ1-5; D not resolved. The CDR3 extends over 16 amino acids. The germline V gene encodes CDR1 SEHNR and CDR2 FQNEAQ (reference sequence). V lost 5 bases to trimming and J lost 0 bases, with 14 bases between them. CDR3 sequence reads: CASSQKSPDSNQPQHF. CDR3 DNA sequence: TGTGCCAGCAGCCAGAAAAGCCCAGATAGCAATCAGCCCCAGCATTTT. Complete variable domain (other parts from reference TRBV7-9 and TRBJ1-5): DTGVSQNPRHKITKRGQNVTFRCDPISEHNRLYWYRQTLGQGPEFLTYFQNEAQLEKSRLLSDRFSAERPKGSFSTLEIQRTEQGDSAMYLCASSQKSPDSNQPQHFGDGTRLSIL.

The CDR3 nucleotides read TGTGCCAGCAGTTTATCGGTAGCGGTGAGCTACGAGCAGTACTTC. Its translation is CASSLSVAVSYEQYF. The chain joins TRBV27 to TRBJ2-7; D might be TRBD2 (6 bases). The CDR3 loop spans 15 amino acids. The V end lost 0 bases, the J end lost 3 bases, and 12 bases lay between the germline ends. Germline V lookup: CDR1 MNHEY, CDR2 SMNVEV (reference sequence).

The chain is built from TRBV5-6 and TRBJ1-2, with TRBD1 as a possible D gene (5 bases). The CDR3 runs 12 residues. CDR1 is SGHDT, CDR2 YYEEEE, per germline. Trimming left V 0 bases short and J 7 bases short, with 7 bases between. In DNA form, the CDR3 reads TGTGCCAGCAGCTTGGAGGGGACTGGCTACACCTTC. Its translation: CASSLEGTGYTF.

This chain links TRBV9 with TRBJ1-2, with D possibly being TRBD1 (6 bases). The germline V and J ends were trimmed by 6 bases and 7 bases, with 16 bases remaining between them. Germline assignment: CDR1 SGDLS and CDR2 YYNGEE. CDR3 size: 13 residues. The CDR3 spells CASTETGTGGYTF. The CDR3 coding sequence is TGTGCCAGCACCGAGACAGGAACTGGTGGCTACACCTTC.

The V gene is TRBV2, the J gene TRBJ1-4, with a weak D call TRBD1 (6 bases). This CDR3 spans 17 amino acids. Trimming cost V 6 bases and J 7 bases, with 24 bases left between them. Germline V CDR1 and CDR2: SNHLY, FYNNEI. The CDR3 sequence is CASRNHLQGYIGEKLFF. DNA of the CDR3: TGTGCCAGCAGAAACCACCTTCAGGGGTATATCGGTGAAAAACTGTTTTTT.

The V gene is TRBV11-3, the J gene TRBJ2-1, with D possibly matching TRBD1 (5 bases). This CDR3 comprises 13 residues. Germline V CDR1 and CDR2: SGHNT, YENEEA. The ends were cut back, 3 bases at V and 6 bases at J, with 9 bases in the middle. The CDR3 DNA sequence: TGTGCCAGCAGCTTTGGACATCCCAATGAGCAGTTCTTC. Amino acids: CASSFGHPNEQFF.

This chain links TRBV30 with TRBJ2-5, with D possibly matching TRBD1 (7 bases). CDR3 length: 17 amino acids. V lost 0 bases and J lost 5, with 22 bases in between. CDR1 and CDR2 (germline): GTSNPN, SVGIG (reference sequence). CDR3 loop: CAWSVRQGGGAWETQYF. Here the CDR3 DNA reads TGTGCCTGGAGTGTACGGCAGGGGGGAGGTGCGTGGGAGACCCAGTACTTC. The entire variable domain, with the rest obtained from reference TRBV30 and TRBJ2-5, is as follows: SQTIHQWPATLVQPVGSPLSLECTVEGTSNPNLYWYRQAAGRGLQLLFYSVGIGQISSEVPQNLSASRPQDRQFILSSKKLLLSDSGFYLCAWSVRQGGGAWETQYFGPGTRLLVL.

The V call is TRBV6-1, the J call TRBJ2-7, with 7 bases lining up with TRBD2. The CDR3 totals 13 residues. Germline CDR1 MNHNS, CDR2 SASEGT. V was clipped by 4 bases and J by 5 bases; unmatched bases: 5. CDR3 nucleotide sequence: TGTGCCAGCAGTGTGGGGAGGGGAAACGAGCAGTACTTC. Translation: CASSVGRGNEQYF.

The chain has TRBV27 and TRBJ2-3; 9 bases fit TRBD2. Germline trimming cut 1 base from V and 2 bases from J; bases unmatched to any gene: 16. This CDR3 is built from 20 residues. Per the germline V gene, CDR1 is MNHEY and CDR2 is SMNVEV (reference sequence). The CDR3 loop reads CASSLFPWASGNSPTDTQYF. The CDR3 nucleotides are TGTGCCAGCAGTTTATTTCCGTGGGCTAGCGGGAACTCACCCACAGATACGCAGTATTTT.

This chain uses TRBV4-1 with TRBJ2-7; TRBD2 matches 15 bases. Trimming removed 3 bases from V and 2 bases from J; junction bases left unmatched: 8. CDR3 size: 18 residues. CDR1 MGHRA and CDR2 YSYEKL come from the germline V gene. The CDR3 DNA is TGCGCCAGCAGCCACATCCTGGGGACTAGCGGGAGGACCTACGAGCAGTACTTC. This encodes CASSHILGTSGRTYEQYF.

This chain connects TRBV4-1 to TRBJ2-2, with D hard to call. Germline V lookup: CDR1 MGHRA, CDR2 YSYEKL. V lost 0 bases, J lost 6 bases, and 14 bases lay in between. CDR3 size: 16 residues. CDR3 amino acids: CASSQDPWARPGELFF. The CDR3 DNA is TGCGCCAGCAGCCAAGACCCGTGGGCCAGGCCCGGGGAGCTGTTTTTT.

CDR3 bases: TGTGCCAGCAGCTTATCAATAAACGGACTACCCCGCCAAGAGACCCAGTACTTC. Amino acids: CASSLSINGLPRQETQYF. The chain carries TRBV11-2 and TRBJ2-5; tentative D call: TRBD2 (6 bases). CDR1 SGHAT and CDR2 FQNNGV come from the germline V gene. Trimming cost V 2 bases and J 1 base, with 20 bases left between them. This CDR3 is 18 amino acids long.

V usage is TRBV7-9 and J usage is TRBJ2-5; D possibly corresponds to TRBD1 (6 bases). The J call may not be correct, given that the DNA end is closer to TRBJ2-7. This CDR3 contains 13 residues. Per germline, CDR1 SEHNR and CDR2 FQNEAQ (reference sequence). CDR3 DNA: TGTGCCAGCAGCTTAAACAGGGCCCACGAGCAGTACTTC. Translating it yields CASSLNRAHEQYF.

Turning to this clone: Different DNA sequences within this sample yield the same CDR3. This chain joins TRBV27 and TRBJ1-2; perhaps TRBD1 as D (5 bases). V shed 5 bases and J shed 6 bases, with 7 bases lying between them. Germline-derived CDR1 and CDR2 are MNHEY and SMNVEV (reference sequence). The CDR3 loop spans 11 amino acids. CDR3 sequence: CASSGGNGYTF. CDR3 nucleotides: TGTGCCAGCAGTGGGGGGAATGGCTACACCTTC.

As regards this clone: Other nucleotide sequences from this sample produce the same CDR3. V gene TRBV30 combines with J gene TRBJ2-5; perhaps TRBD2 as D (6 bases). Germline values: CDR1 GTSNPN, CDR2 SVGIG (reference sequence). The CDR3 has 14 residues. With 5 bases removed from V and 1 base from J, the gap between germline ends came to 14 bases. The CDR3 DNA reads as TGTGCCTGGGCCTCGGGGGTGGGCCAAGAGACCCAGTACTTC. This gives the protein CAWASGVGQETQYF. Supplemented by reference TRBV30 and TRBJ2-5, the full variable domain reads SQTIHQWPATLVQPVGSPLSLECTVEGTSNPNLYWYRQAAGRGLQLLFYSVGIGQISSEVPQNLSASRPQDRQFILSSKKLLLSDSGFYLCAWASGVGQETQYFGPGTRLLVL.

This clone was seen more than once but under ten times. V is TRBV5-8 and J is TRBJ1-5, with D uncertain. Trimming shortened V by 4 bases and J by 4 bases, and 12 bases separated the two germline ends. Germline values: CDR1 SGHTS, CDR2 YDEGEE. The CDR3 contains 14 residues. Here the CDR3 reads CASSLRRENQPQHF. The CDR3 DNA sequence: TGTGCCAGCAGCCTTCGGAGGGAGAATCAGCCCCAGCATTTT.

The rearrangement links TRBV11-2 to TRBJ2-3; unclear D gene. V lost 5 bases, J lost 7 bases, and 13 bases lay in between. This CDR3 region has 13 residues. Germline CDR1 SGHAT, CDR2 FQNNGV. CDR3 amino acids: CASSPVSDNTQYF. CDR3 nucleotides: TGTGCCAGCAGCCCGGTTTCTGATAATACGCAGTATTTT. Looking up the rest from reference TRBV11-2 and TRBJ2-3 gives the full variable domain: EAGVAQSPRYKIIEKRQSVAFWCNPISGHATLYWYQQILGQGPKLLIQFQNNGVVDDSQLPKDRFSAERLKGVDSTLKIQPAKLEDSAVYLCASSPVSDNTQYFGPGTRLTVL.

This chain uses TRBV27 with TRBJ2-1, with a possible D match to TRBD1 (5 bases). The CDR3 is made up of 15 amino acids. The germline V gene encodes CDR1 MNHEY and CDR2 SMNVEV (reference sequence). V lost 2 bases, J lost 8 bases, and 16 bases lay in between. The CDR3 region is CASSLTRVLIDEQFF. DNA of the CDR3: TGTGCCAGCAGTTTAACCAGGGTCTTAATCGATGAGCAGTTCTTC.

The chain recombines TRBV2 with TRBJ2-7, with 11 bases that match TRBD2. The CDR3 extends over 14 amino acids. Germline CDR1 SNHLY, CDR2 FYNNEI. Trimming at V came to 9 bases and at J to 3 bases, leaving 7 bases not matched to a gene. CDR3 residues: CARRIAGGNYEQYF. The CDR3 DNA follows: TGTGCCAGGCGTATAGCGGGAGGGAACTACGAGCAGTACTTC.

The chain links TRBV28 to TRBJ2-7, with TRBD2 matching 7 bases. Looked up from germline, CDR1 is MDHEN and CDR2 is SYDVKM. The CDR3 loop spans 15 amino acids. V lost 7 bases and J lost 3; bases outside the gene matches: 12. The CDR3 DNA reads TGTGCCAGCACCCATCGGGCTAGCGGCCTCTACGAGCAGTACTTC. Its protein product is CASTHRASGLYEQYF.

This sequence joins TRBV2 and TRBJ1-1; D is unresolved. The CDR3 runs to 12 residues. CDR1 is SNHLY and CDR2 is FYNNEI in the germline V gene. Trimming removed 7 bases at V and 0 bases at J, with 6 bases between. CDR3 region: CASTSMNTEAFF. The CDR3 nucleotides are TGTGCCAGCACCAGTATGAACACTGAAGCTTTCTTT.

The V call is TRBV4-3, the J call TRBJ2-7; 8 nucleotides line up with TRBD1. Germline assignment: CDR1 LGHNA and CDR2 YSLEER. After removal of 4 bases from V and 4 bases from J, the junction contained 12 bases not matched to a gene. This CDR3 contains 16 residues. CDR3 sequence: CASSPTYGTGFYEQYF. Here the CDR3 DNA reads TGCGCCAGCAGCCCTACCTACGGGACAGGCTTTTACGAGCAGTACTTC.

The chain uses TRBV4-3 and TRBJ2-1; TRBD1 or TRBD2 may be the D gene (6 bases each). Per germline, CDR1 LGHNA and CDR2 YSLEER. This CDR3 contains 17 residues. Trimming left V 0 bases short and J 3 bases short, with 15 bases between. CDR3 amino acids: CASSQERRGMHYNEQFF. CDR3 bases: TGCGCCAGCAGCCAAGAACGGAGGGGGATGCACTACAATGAGCAGTTCTTC.

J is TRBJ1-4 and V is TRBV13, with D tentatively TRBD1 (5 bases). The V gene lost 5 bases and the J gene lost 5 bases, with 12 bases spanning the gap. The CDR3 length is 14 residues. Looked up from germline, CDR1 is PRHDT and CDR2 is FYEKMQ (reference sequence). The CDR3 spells CASSRWGRNEKLFF. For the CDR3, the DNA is TGTGCCAGCAGCCGATGGGGGAGGAATGAAAAACTGTTTTTT.